The 14 T cell receptor beta chains reported below all come from one sample, sequenced in a study of OX40 agonist ivuxolimab in advanced cancers. Profiling relied on immunoSEQ multiplex PCR, and the TCRdb table lists in-frame clones only, not all of them. The sample records 83,000 or so clones, 80% to 90% being singletons. The sequenced sample was CD4+ or CD8+ T cells sorted from blood, obtained in a trial of the OX40 agonist ivuxolimab. The receptors stem from an adult with an advanced solid tumor such as melanoma, head and neck, liver or kidney cancer.

The V gene is TRBV12-5, the J gene TRBJ1-2; D not resolved. The CDR3 spans 13 residues. With 6 bases removed from V and 8 bases from J, the gap between germline ends came to 16 bases. Germline CDR1 LGHNT, CDR2 FRNRAP. CDR3 protein: CASGGFVGRGYTF. CDR3 DNA: TGTGCTAGTGGGGGCTTCGTCGGGCGAGGCTACACCTTC. Looking up the rest from reference TRBV12-5 and TRBJ1-2 gives the full variable domain: DARVTQTPRHKVTEMGQEVTMRCQPILGHNTVFWYRQTMMQGLELLAYFRNRAPLDDSGMPKDRFSAEMPDATLATLKIQPSEPRDSAVYFCASGGFVGRGYTFGSGTRLTVV.

The chain employs TRBV28 and TRBJ2-7; TRBD1 matches at 7 bases. Unmatched junction bases numbered 11, after V lost 6 bases and J lost 6 bases. There are 14 residues in the CDR3. Germline CDR1 and CDR2: MDHEN and SYDVKM. CDR3 protein: CASRSGQPGGEQYF. Here the CDR3 DNA reads TGTGCCAGCAGATCGGGACAGCCAGGGGGCGAGCAGTACTTC.

The V gene is TRBV2, the J gene TRBJ2-3; D possibly corresponds to TRBD1 (6 bases). V shed 6 bases and J shed 6 bases, with 19 bases lying between them. The CDR3 spans 15 residues. Germline V gives CDR1 SNHLY, CDR2 FYNNEI. CDR3 residues: CASSVMGRGTDTQYF. CDR3 nucleotides: TGTGCCAGCAGCGTCATGGGTAGGGGGACGGATACGCAGTATTTT.

V gene TRBV9 combines with J gene TRBJ2-3; D possibly corresponds to TRBD1 (5 bases). Germline loops: CDR1 SGDLS, CDR2 YYNGEE. V lost 0 bases to trimming and J lost 4 bases, with 12 bases between them. The CDR3 is 15 amino acids. The CDR3 DNA follows: TGTGCCAGCAGCGTAGCCCCGATAGGGGCAGATACGCAGTATTTT. Its translation is CASSVAPIGADTQYF. Full variable domain (remainder filled in from reference TRBV9 and TRBJ2-3): DSGVTQTPKHLITATGQRVTLRCSPRSGDLSVYWYQQSLDQGLQFLIQYYNGEERAKGNILERFSAQQFPDLHSELNLSSLELGDSALYFCASSVAPIGADTQYFGPGTRLTVL.

J is TRBJ2-5 and V is TRBV5-4; tentatively, D is TRBD1 or TRBD2 (6 bases each). Germline V gene sequence: CDR1 SGHNT, CDR2 YYREEE (reference sequence). The CDR3 covers 13 residues. V dropped 1 base and J dropped 5 bases, with 9 bases sitting between them. CDR3 nucleotides: TGTGCCAGCAGCTTGCGGGGGCTGGAGACCCAGTACTTC. Translated: CASSLRGLETQYF.

J is TRBJ2-1 and V is TRBV6-4, with TRBD2 identical over 10 bases. CDR3 length equals 19 residues. From germline, CDR1 is MRHNA and CDR2 SNTAGT. V shed 9 bases, J shed 6 bases, and the junction held 23 bases outside the gene matches. The DNA of the CDR3 is TGTGCCAGTCTCCGAGCGACCGGCGGGCCGATAGCGGGGGGCAATGAGCAGTTCTTC. Its translation is CASLRATGGPIAGGNEQFF.

The chain has TRBV5-4 and TRBJ2-1; D gene ambiguous. CDR3 length equals 12 residues. Between the trimmed V and J ends, which lost 1 base and 3 bases, there was a span of 2 bases. Germline V gives CDR1 SGHNT, CDR2 YYREEE (reference sequence). The CDR3, as DNA: TGTGCCAGCAGCTTGAGCTACAATGAGCAGTTCTTC. Encoded protein: CASSLSYNEQFF.

This clone was detected a few times. The gene calls are TRBV28 and TRBJ1-2; TRBD1 matches 8 bases. There are 14 residues in the CDR3. Trimming at V came to 3 bases and at J to 4 bases, leaving 4 bases not matched to a gene. Germline loops: CDR1 MDHEN, CDR2 SYDVKM. In nucleotides, the CDR3 is TGTGCCAGCAGTTTGACAGGGGAGGTCTATGGCTACACCTTC. This sequence encodes CASSLTGEVYGYTF.

This chain uses TRBV5-1 with TRBJ1-2, with a weak D call TRBD1 (6 bases). Germline values: CDR1 SGHRS, CDR2 YFSETQ. The V end was cut by 0 bases, the J end by 5 bases, with 17 bases between. The length of the CDR3 is 16 residues. The CDR3, as DNA: TGCGCCAGCAGCTTGGGCGGAACAGGGATCGGTTATGGCTACACCTTC. This codes for CASSLGGTGIGYGYTF.

This chain links TRBV27 with TRBJ1-1, with D tentatively TRBD1 (5 bases). The V gene lost 6 bases and the J gene lost 3 bases, with 29 bases spanning the gap. The length of the CDR3 is 19 residues. CDR1 and CDR2 from the germline V gene are MNHEY and SMNVEV (reference sequence). The CDR3 DNA sequence: TGTGCCAGCAGCTACCCCGCCGGAAGATTGGGGGGTGAGGACACTGAAGCTTTCTTT. It codes for CASSYPAGRLGGEDTEAFF.

The J gene is TRBJ2-2, the V gene TRBV2, with D unclear. With 4 bases removed from V and 3 bases from J, the gap between germline ends came to 9 bases. Germline V gene lookup returns CDR1 SNHLY and CDR2 FYNNEI. The CDR3 consists of 14 residues. CDR3 in amino acids: CASSGGSHTGELFF. The CDR3 region has the DNA TGTGCCAGCAGTGGGGGATCCCACACCGGGGAGCTGTTTTTT.

The chain links TRBV5-1 to TRBJ2-2, with D possibly matching TRBD2 (6 bases). Germline loops: CDR1 SGHRS, CDR2 YFSETQ. The CDR3 loop spans 18 amino acids. Trimming removed 3 bases from V and 2 bases from J, with 20 bases in between. The CDR3: CASSYNPLADPNTGELFF. CDR3 coding DNA: TGCGCCAGCAGCTACAATCCCTTAGCGGACCCAAACACCGGGGAGCTGTTTTTT.

The V and J genes are TRBV5-4 and TRBJ2-7; no firm D call. Germline V lookup: CDR1 SGHNT, CDR2 YYREEE (reference sequence). Trimming removed 1 base at V and 3 bases at J, with 11 bases between. CDR3 length: 14 amino acids. The CDR3 reads CASSLPRISYEQYF. The CDR3 DNA sequence: TGTGCCAGCAGCTTGCCCCGGATTAGCTACGAGCAGTACTTC.

The V call is TRBV5-4, the J call TRBJ1-2; the D gene is possibly TRBD1 (6 bases). The CDR3 is 13 amino acids. Germline-derived CDR1 and CDR2 are SGHNT and YYREEE (reference sequence). Trimming took 4 bases from V and 6 from J, leaving 13 bases between them. The CDR3 sequence: CASSIQGRDGYTF. The CDR3 DNA follows: TGTGCCAGCAGCATCCAGGGGCGAGATGGCTACACCTTC.